This T cell receptor (beta chain) is from a study of T cells in Graves' hyperthyroidism and ophthalmopathy. Study-level findings and limits: A model built on 13 V-J features separated ophthalmopathy from stable hyperthyroidism.

This clonotype was observed at least ten times. The antigen is undetermined. The CDR3 regions of TCR beta were amplified from RNA transcripts. The HTBI primer set drove a first-round RT-PCR of the TCR CDR3. TCRdb itself ran the multiplex PCR reads through MiXCR, one entry per CDR3 protein. The sample has approximately 360,000 distinct CDR3 sequences; more than 20% are singletons. CDR3 length equals 15 residues. The J segment lost 8 bases and the V segment lost 4 bases, leaving 6 bases of the junction unmatched. Germline V CDR1 and CDR2: SGHRS, YFSETQ. Over 18 months, lack of ophthalmopathy progression marked Graves' hyperthyroidism as stable. Newly diagnosed hyperthyroidism, duration under 2 months, in patients aged 18 to 65. Pregnant or lactating patients were excluded, as were those with uncontrolled infection or other autoimmune disease.

The receptor comes from a man aged 50-59 years with Graves' hyperthyroidism. The material sequenced was blood. This chain links TRBV5-1 with TRBJ2-1; the match to TRBD2 covers 13 bases. The CDR3 reads CASSKLAGGGDEQFF. The CDR3 coding sequence is TGCGCCAGCAGCAAACTAGCGGGAGGGGGCGATGAGCAGTTCTTC.